Following are 5 T cell receptor beta chains from one sample sequenced in a study of blood T cell repertoires in COVID-19. Some clones are missing from TCRdb's copy, which holds only in-frame ones; the method was immunoSEQ multiplex PCR. The table records 95,000 to 110,000 clones, more than 70% of them present only once. Sequencing was performed on peripheral blood. These receptors all come from a man in his forties with active or convalescent COVID-19.

This chain links TRBV6-5 with TRBJ2-7; D ambiguous. CDR3 length: 14 amino acids. Germline values: CDR1 MNHEY, CDR2 SVGAGI. The germline V and J ends were trimmed by 2 bases and 1 base, with 9 bases remaining between them. The CDR3 region is CASSYQRLSYEQYF. In nucleotides, the CDR3 is TGTGCCAGCAGTTACCAGCGACTTTCCTACGAGCAGTACTTC.

The chain has TRBV15 and TRBJ2-7; D not resolved. CDR1 LNHNV and CDR2 YYDKDF come from the germline V gene (reference sequence). Trimming shortened V by 0 bases and J by 2 bases, and 11 bases separated the two germline ends. The CDR3 extends over 15 amino acids. CDR3 sequence: CATSRDDVGAYEQYF. CDR3 coding DNA: TGTGCCACCAGCAGAGACGATGTGGGCGCCTACGAGCAGTACTTC.

This chain connects TRBV29-1 to TRBJ2-5; 10 bases agree with TRBD2. Germline CDR1 SQVTM, CDR2 ANQGSEA. The CDR3 length is 14 residues. Trimming removed 5 bases from V and 2 bases from J; junction bases left unmatched: 5. CDR3 residues: CSVTGTSVQETQYF. DNA of the CDR3: TGCAGCGTTACCGGGACTAGCGTTCAAGAGACCCAGTACTTC.

The rearrangement links TRBV7-9 to TRBJ2-5; tentatively, D is TRBD1 (5 bases). There are 15 residues in the CDR3. V lost 7 bases, J lost 7 bases, and 22 bases lay in between. Germline assignment: CDR1 SEHNR and CDR2 FQNEAQ (reference sequence). The CDR3 loop is CASNKMPDILGTQYF. The CDR3 coding sequence is TGTGCCAGCAACAAAATGCCGGACATTCTTGGGACCCAGTACTTC.

The genes are TRBV28 and TRBJ1-5; D ambiguous. The CDR3 consists of 15 residues. Between the trimmed V and J ends, which lost 2 bases and 6 bases, there was a span of 14 bases. Germline V gives CDR1 MDHEN, CDR2 SYDVKM. The CDR3 sequence is CASSLPLLRGQPQHF. DNA for the CDR3: TGTGCCAGCAGTTTACCCCTCCTACGGGGTCAGCCCCAGCATTTT.